The clone carrying this T cell receptor beta chain was seen a few times. Its antigen remains unidentified. The sample is drawn from a study of T cells in localized non-small cell lung cancer. The method was immunoSEQ multiplex PCR; TCRdb's version includes in-frame clones alone and lacks a portion of them. The table lists about 19,000 clones, 83% of them singletons. V lost 0 bases and J lost 0, with 17 bases in between. Looked up from germline, CDR1 is GTSNPN and CDR2 is SVGIG (reference sequence). The CDR3 length is 17 residues. Study-wide points: There was higher T cell clonality in uninvolved adjacent lung than in tumor, and it was highest there. Adjacent lung was found to contain a median approximately 50 of the top 100 tumor clones. With higher T cell density in blood came longer overall survival. Only one tumor region was sequenced, so heterogeneity remains possible.

Sample: peripheral blood, taken before any cancer treatment. The TCR originated in a man aged 40 to 75 with stage I lung adenocarcinoma. The V call is TRBV30, the J call TRBJ1-1; D is ambiguous. CDR3 coding DNA: TGTGCCTGGAGTGTAAAATTTGGCCCAAAGGTGAACACTGAAGCTTTCTTT. Protein: CAWSVKFGPKVNTEAFF.